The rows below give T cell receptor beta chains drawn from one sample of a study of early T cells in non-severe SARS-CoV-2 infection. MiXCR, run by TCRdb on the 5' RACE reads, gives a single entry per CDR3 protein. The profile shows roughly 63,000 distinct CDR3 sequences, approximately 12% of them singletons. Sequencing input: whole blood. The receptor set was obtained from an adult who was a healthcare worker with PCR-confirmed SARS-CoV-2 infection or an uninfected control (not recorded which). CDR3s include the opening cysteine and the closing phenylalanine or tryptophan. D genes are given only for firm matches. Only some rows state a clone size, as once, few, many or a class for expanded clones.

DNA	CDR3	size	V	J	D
TGCAGTGCTTGGACAGGGGGCGAGTCACCCCTCCACTTT	CSAWTGGESPLHF	many	TRBV20-1	TRBJ1-6	TRBD1
TGTGCCAGCAGCCCGGTCGGGGGGATAGATACGCAGTATTTT	CASSPVGGIDTQYF	NA	TRBV7-9	TRBJ2-3	TRBD2
TGTGCCAGCAGCCAAGACCGGACGGAATCCTCTGGAAACACCATATATTTT	CASSQDRTESSGNTIYF	many	TRBV14	TRBJ1-3	NA
TGCAGCGTCCGACAGGGGGCGAGAACTGAAGCTTTCTTT	CSVRQGARTEAFF	few	TRBV29-1	TRBJ1-1	TRBD1
TGTGCCAGCAGCTTTGGGCGGGGCGGCGGGGAGCTGTTTTTT	CASSFGRGGGELFF	NA	TRBV7-8	TRBJ2-2	NA
TGCGCCAGCAGCCAAGATCCAGCCGGCCATAATGAAAAACTGTTTTTT	CASSQDPAGHNEKLFF	NA	TRBV4-1	TRBJ1-4	NA
TGTGCCAGCAGTACAGGGACGGCGGGCCAGCCCCAGCATTTT	CASSTGTAGQPQHF	NA	TRBV6-2/TRBV6-3	TRBJ1-5	NA
TGTGCCAGCAGCTTTGCGGGGAGAGAGACCCAGTACTTC	CASSFAGRETQYF	NA	TRBV11-2	TRBJ2-5	NA
TGTGCCAGCAGCTTGGGTTTAAGCAGGTCTAATGAGCAGTTCTTC	CASSLGLSRSNEQFF	many	TRBV5-6	TRBJ2-1	NA
TGTGCCAGCAGTTACTTTGCGGGGGCCTACGAGCAGTACTTC	CASSYFAGAYEQYF	many	TRBV6-5	TRBJ2-7	TRBD2
TGTGCCAGCAGTGAGACAGGGGCCTATCAGCCCCGGCATTTT	CASSETGAYQPRHF	NA	TRBV25-1	TRBJ1-5	TRBD1
TGTGCCAGCAGCACGTCCCCCAAAGAAGGGGGACAGGGGGCGTATGGGGCCAACGTCCTGACTTTC	CASSTSPKEGGQGAYGANVLTF	many	TRBV21-1	TRBJ2-6	NA
TGTGCCAGCAGCCAAGATATAACGGGCGGGGTCGGGGAGCTGTTTTTT	CASSQDITGGVGELFF	many	TRBV3-1	TRBJ2-2	NA
TGTGCCAGCAGGTCGCTAGCGGGGGGGCCATATACGCAGTATTTT	CASRSLAGGPYTQYF	many	TRBV6-2/TRBV6-3	TRBJ2-3	TRBD2
TGTGCCAGCAGCTTAAAATCGGGACAAGGAGCTGAAGCTTTCTTT	CASSLKSGQGAEAFF	NA	TRBV7-2	TRBJ1-1	NA
TGTGCCAGCAGTGCCCGTGGGAACACCGGGGAGCTGTTTTTT	CASSARGNTGELFF	few	TRBV12-3/TRBV12-4	TRBJ2-2	NA
TGTGCCAGCTCACCACTGGGGAACTACGAGCAGTACTTC	CASSPLGNYEQYF	many	TRBV18	TRBJ2-7	NA
TGCGCCAGCAGCCTAATACGGACAGAGCAAGAGACCCAGTACTTC	CASSLIRTEQETQYF	few	TRBV4-1	TRBJ2-5	NA
TGTGCCATCACCCCAAGTATGGGAGACGGGGAGGACAATGAGCAGTTCTTC	CAITPSMGDGEDNEQFF	many	TRBV10-3	TRBJ2-1	NA
TGTGCCAGCAGTGTGGTAGGGGCGGGCACTGAAGCTTTCTTT	CASSVVGAGTEAFF	few	TRBV2	TRBJ1-1	NA
TGTGCCAGCAGCTCAAGGACAGCTTTTAACACTGAAGCTTTCTTT	CASSSRTAFNTEAFF	many	TRBV11-2	TRBJ1-1	NA
TGTGCCAGCAGCTTAGGGGGCGCTAACACTGAAGCTTTCTTT	CASSLGGANTEAFF	many	TRBV7-6	TRBJ1-1	NA
TGCGCCAGCGGCCTTGACAGTAGCTACACCTTC	CASGLDSSYTF	few	TRBV5-1	TRBJ1-2	NA
TGTGCCAGCAAAAGGGGCCTTTACCAAGAGACCCAGTACTTC	CASKRGLYQETQYF	NA	TRBV2	TRBJ2-5	NA
TGCAGTGCTAGAGTTGAGACAGGGGGACTCACAGATACGCAGTATTTT	CSARVETGGLTDTQYF	NA	TRBV20-1	TRBJ2-3	TRBD1
TGTGCCAGCAGCTTAGCCGGGACAGTCTCCTACGAGCAGTACTTC	CASSLAGTVSYEQYF	few	TRBV11-2	TRBJ2-7	TRBD1
TGTGCCAGCAGCCCGGATGGGGGGGCGAGAAACGGGGAGCTGTCTTTT	CASSPDGGARNGELSF	NA	TRBV5-4	TRBJ2-2	NA
TGTGCCAGCAGCTCCGATGCCCGGGAAAAACTGTTTTTT	CASSSDAREKLFF	NA	TRBV7-9	TRBJ1-4	NA
TGTGCCAGCAACCGAGGGGAGGGTTTGGCTGAGCAGTTCTTC	CASNRGEGLAEQFF	NA	TRBV4-2	TRBJ2-1	TRBD2
TGCGCCAGCAGAGAGACTTCGGGCACAGATACGCAGTATTTT	CASRETSGTDTQYF	NA	TRBV5-1	TRBJ2-3	NA
TGTGCCAGCAGTGAGTTCGGGACCGAAGGAGAAAAACTGTTTTTT	CASSEFGTEGEKLFF	few	TRBV2	TRBJ1-4	NA
TGTGCCAGCAGTCAACTTTCTGGGGCCAACGTCCTGACTTTC	CASSQLSGANVLTF	many	TRBV7-6	TRBJ2-6	NA
TGCAGTGCCAAAAGAGCGGGGGCCGGGCCAGATACGCAGTATTTT	CSAKRAGAGPDTQYF	many	TRBV20-1	TRBJ2-3	TRBD2
TGTGCCAGCAGCCAAGACCCAGCGGGGGCGAGGGAGCAGTACTTC	CASSQDPAGAREQYF	many	TRBV3-1	TRBJ2-7	TRBD2
TGTGCCAGTTTAGGAGGGACAGAAGAGACCCAGTACTTC	CASLGGTEETQYF	few	TRBV19	TRBJ2-5	NA
TGTGCCAGCAGTAGCACAGATACGCAGTATTTT	CASSSTDTQYF	many	TRBV27	TRBJ2-3	NA
TGTGCCAGCAGCCAAGCGGGAGGACAGGGGGTCGATGGCTACACCTTC	CASSQAGGQGVDGYTF	medium-sized	TRBV14	TRBJ1-2	TRBD1
TGCGCCAGCAGCCCTCTAGGAGTTGTCAGCACAGATACGCAGTATTTT	CASSPLGVVSTDTQYF	many	TRBV5-1	TRBJ2-3	NA
TGTGCCAGCAGTCCGGAACTTGCCTCCTACGAGCAGTACTTC	CASSPELASYEQYF	NA	TRBV12-3/TRBV12-4	TRBJ2-7	NA
TGCAGCGTTCAGGACAGGGGGTACGAGCAGTACTTC	CSVQDRGYEQYF	many	TRBV29-1	TRBJ2-7	TRBD1
TGTGCCAGCAGCTACGGACAGGGTGATTCACCCCTCCACTTT	CASSYGQGDSPLHF	NA	TRBV5-6	TRBJ1-6	TRBD1
TGCGCCAGCAGACGCGCATCCGACTACGAGCAGTACTTC	CASRRASDYEQYF	few	TRBV10-2	TRBJ2-7	NA
TGTGCCAGCAGCCTGGGAGGGTCTGGAAACACCATATATTTT	CASSLGGSGNTIYF	few	TRBV9	TRBJ1-3	NA
TGCGCCAGCAGCCCCGATAGGGCAGGGCAGAAGTTGGACTATGGCTACACCTTC	CASSPDRAGQKLDYGYTF	few	TRBV4-1	TRBJ1-2	NA
TGTGCCAGCAGCCCGAGTTTAGGAGGGGTTTCAAACTACAATGAGCAGTTCTTC	CASSPSLGGVSNYNEQFF	NA	TRBV7-8	TRBJ2-1	NA
TGTGCCAGCAGCCATATAGCGGGGGCCTACAATGAGCAGTTCTTC	CASSHIAGAYNEQFF	many	TRBV3-1	TRBJ2-1	TRBD2
TGTGCCAGCAGTGGGAGGGCCCTGGGCACCGCGGAGCTGTTTTTT	CASSGRALGTAELFF	NA	TRBV6-1	TRBJ2-2	NA
TGTGCCAGCAGCCCCGTGGGACAGATCTACAATGAGCAGTTCTTC	CASSPVGQIYNEQFF	NA	TRBV9	TRBJ2-1	TRBD1
TGTGCCAGCAGCCTCCGCCCAGGGACCGGGGAGCTGTTTTTT	CASSLRPGTGELFF	few	TRBV6-5	TRBJ2-2	NA
TGTGCCAGCAGCTTAGCGGGGACAAATTCCTACAATGAGCAGTTCTTC	CASSLAGTNSYNEQFF	many	TRBV7-6	TRBJ2-1	NA
TGTGCCAGCACCGGGAGCGGGGGAGAAGAGACCCAGTACTTC	CASTGSGGEETQYF	many	TRBV6-2/TRBV6-3	TRBJ2-5	TRBD2
TGTGCCAGCAGCTCCCCCCGGGGTAGCGGGAGCTCCTACAATGAGCAGTTCTTC	CASSSPRGSGSSYNEQFF	many	TRBV11-1	TRBJ2-1	TRBD2
TGTGCCAGCAGCAAAGACAAAACCGGGGAGCTGTTTTTT	CASSKDKTGELFF	many	TRBV21-1	TRBJ2-2	NA
TGTGCCATCAGTGACCAGTCCCGGGACAGGGACGGGGAGCTGTTTTTT	CAISDQSRDRDGELFF	many	TRBV10-3	TRBJ2-2	TRBD1
TGTGCCAGCACCACTAACACACGGCGGGTCACAGATACGCAGTATTTT	CASTTNTRRVTDTQYF	NA	TRBV7-8	TRBJ2-3	NA
TGTGCCAGCAGTAAACGATGGGACACTGAAGCTTTCTTT	CASSKRWDTEAFF	many	TRBV7-2	TRBJ1-1	NA
TGCAGTGCTAGCGTAGGGGGTACGGAAAACACCATATATTTT	CSASVGGTENTIYF	few	TRBV20-1	TRBJ1-3	NA
TGTGCCAGCAGCGTCGAGGGGGGGGCAGATACGCAGTATTTT	CASSVEGGADTQYF	few	TRBV5-4	TRBJ2-3	NA
TGCAGCGTTGACCGGGGAGGGGCCGGGGAGCTGTTTTTT	CSVDRGGAGELFF	many	TRBV29-1	TRBJ2-2	TRBD2